Following are 18 T cell receptor beta chains from one sample sequenced in a study of blood T cell repertoires in COVID-19. Profiling relied on immunoSEQ multiplex PCR, and the TCRdb table lists in-frame clones only, not all of them. The table shows around 430,000 clones, with 88% occurring only once. Sequenced sample: peripheral blood. These receptors came from a woman aged 45-65 years with COVID-19, enrolled during active disease.

On this clone: This same CDR3 is encoded by further DNA sequences in the sample. The chain is built from TRBV6-1 and TRBJ2-5; D may be TRBD2 (6 bases). Trimming pared 1 base from V and 3 bases from J, leaving 9 bases between. The CDR3 has 14 residues. Per the germline V gene, CDR1 is MNHNS and CDR2 is SASEGT. DNA for the CDR3: TGTGCCAGCAGTGAAGATGGGGGGAAAGAGACCCAGTACTTC. Its translation is CASSEDGGKETQYF.

The table lists this clone with a few counts. V gene TRBV5-4 combines with J gene TRBJ2-3; D possibly corresponds to TRBD1 (5 bases). Trimming stripped 3 bases from V and 6 bases from J, with 17 bases between. Germline V gene sequence: CDR1 SGHNT, CDR2 YYREEE (reference sequence). The CDR3 loop spans 15 amino acids. The CDR3 region has the DNA TGTGCCAGCAGCTCGCCCACAGGTAATCGGGATACGCAGTATTTT. Translating it yields CASSSPTGNRDTQYF.

This clone was recorded only once. The V call is TRBV19, the J call TRBJ1-4; 7 bases line up with TRBD1. The trim removed 6 bases at V and 5 bases at J, leaving 6 bases unmatched. Germline V CDR1 and CDR2: LNHDA, SQIVND (reference sequence). This CDR3 contains 14 residues. CDR3 sequence reads: CASRPRGPNEKLFF. In DNA form, the CDR3 reads TGTGCCAGTAGACCGAGGGGGCCGAATGAAAAACTGTTTTTT.

The chain recombines TRBV7-9 with TRBJ1-2; D is uncertain. Trimming stripped 3 bases from V and 8 bases from J, with 10 bases between. The CDR3 totals 12 residues. The germline gives CDR1 SEHNR, CDR2 FQNEAQ (reference sequence). In nucleotides, the CDR3 is TGTGCCAGCAGCTTTTCACAGATCGGCTACACCTTC. It specifies CASSFSQIGYTF.

V is TRBV6-1 and J is TRBJ1-2; a possible D gene is TRBD1 (5 bases). Germline V lookup: CDR1 MNHNS, CDR2 SASEGT. The CDR3 is 14 amino acids. Trimming removed 0 bases from V and 8 bases from J, with 13 bases in between. CDR3 protein: CASSEAGQAWGYTF. In DNA form, the CDR3 reads TGTGCCAGCAGTGAAGCGGGGCAGGCGTGGGGCTACACCTTC.

V gene TRBV7-8 combines with J gene TRBJ1-3, with TRBD1 as a possible D gene (5 bases). Looked up from germline, CDR1 is SGHVS and CDR2 is FQNEAQ. Deletions cut 1 base from V and 0 bases from J, with 7 bases between. The CDR3 sequence is 15 residues long. The CDR3 is CASSLGGVSGNTIYF. The CDR3, as DNA: TGTGCCAGCAGCTTAGGGGGCGTCTCTGGAAACACCATATATTTT.

A single count supports this clone. The V and J genes are TRBV30 and TRBJ1-1, with 9 positions matching TRBD1. There are 13 residues in the CDR3. J lost 5 bases, V lost 6 bases, and 7 bases had no gene match. Germline values: CDR1 GTSNPN, CDR2 SVGIG (reference sequence). CDR3 sequence reads: CACETGGGTEAFF. CDR3 coding DNA: TGTGCCTGCGAGACAGGGGGGGGGACTGAAGCTTTCTTT.

This rearrangement joins TRBV4-1 to TRBJ1-2; the D is unclear. The CDR3 spans 16 residues. In germline, CDR1 is MGHRA, CDR2 YSYEKL. The V and J ends lost 3 bases and 2 bases respectively, with 16 bases between them. CDR3 coding DNA: TGCGCCAGCAGCCATGTCGTCCGGGGTCGAAACTATGGCTACACCTTC. It yields the protein CASSHVVRGRNYGYTF.

The chain carries TRBV7-9 and TRBJ1-1; no definite D call. Trimming pared 5 bases from V and 2 bases from J, leaving 9 bases between. This CDR3 comprises 13 residues. Per the germline V gene, CDR1 is SEHNR and CDR2 is FQNEAQ (reference sequence). The CDR3 sequence is CASSPPVNTEAFF. Written as DNA, the CDR3 is TGTGCCAGCAGCCCGCCAGTTAACACTGAAGCTTTCTTT.

The chain is built from TRBV6-5 and TRBJ2-7; tentative D call: TRBD1 (6 bases). The V and J ends lost 6 bases and 2 bases respectively, with 8 bases between them. Per germline, CDR1 MNHEY and CDR2 SVGAGI. There are 12 residues in the CDR3. The CDR3 DNA follows: TGTGCCAGCAGCAGGGGAACCTACGAGCAGTACTTC. The encoded protein is CASSRGTYEQYF.

This clone was seen more than once but under ten times. This chain joins TRBV7-9 and TRBJ1-1; D is unresolved. The CDR3 covers 15 residues. Trimming left V 1 base short and J 1 base short, with 10 bases between. Germline assignment: CDR1 SEHNR and CDR2 FQNEAQ (reference sequence). The CDR3 protein is CASSLVGRGNTEAFF. CDR3 coding DNA: TGTGCCAGCAGCTTAGTCGGAAGAGGGAACACTGAAGCTTTCTTT.

V is TRBV7-8 and J is TRBJ2-3; weak D call: TRBD2 (6 bases). V was clipped by 1 base and J by 4 bases, with 9 bases between them. The CDR3 spans 14 residues. Germline values: CDR1 SGHVS, CDR2 FQNEAQ. The CDR3 nucleotides are TGTGCCAGCAGCTTAGGGGGGGTTGCAGATACGCAGTATTTT. Translating gives CASSLGGVADTQYF.

This clone was detected once. The rearrangement uses TRBV27 and TRBJ1-2, with 7 bases lining up with TRBD1. Germline V gene data show CDR1 as MNHEY and CDR2 as SMNVEV (reference sequence). The CDR3 contains 16 residues. Trimming cost V 4 bases and J 8 bases; bases outside gene matches: 16. The CDR3 DNA reads TGTGCCAGCAGTTCCAACCGCTTACAGGGGATGAGGGGCTACACCTTC. As protein: CASSSNRLQGMRGYTF.

CDR3 sequence reads: CASKAPNYGYTF. The CDR3 DNA follows: TGTGCCAGTAAAGCGCCAAACTATGGCTACACCTTC. The chain carries TRBV19 and TRBJ1-2; D gene ambiguous. The V end lost 7 bases, the J end lost 2 bases, and 8 bases lay between the germline ends. CDR3 size: 12 residues. CDR1 is LNHDA and CDR2 is SQIVND in the germline V gene (reference sequence).

The rearrangement uses TRBV15 and TRBJ2-1; D possibly corresponds to TRBD1 (6 bases). Germline CDR1 LNHNV, CDR2 YYDKDF (reference sequence). V was clipped by 1 base and J by 2 bases, with 9 bases between them. This CDR3 has 15 residues. DNA for the CDR3: TGTGCCACCAGCAGAGTCAGGGGACCCTACAATGAGCAGTTCTTC. Protein product: CATSRVRGPYNEQFF.

V usage is TRBV19 and J usage is TRBJ1-1; D perhaps matches TRBD1 (5 bases). V was cut by 5 bases and J by 5 bases, with 12 bases left in between. The CDR3 sequence is 13 residues long. Germline values: CDR1 LNHDA, CDR2 SQIVND (reference sequence). The CDR3 DNA sequence: TGTGCCAGTAGTCTAACTCAGGGAACTGAAGCTTTCTTT. This encodes CASSLTQGTEAFF.

The chain carries TRBV5-1 and TRBJ2-5; D remains ambiguous. The germline V and J ends were trimmed by 4 bases and 5 bases, with 18 bases remaining between them. Germline-derived CDR1 and CDR2 are SGHRS and YFSETQ. The CDR3 length is 15 residues. CDR3 sequence: CASSHPTLTGETQYF. Written as DNA, the CDR3 is TGCGCCAGCAGCCACCCGACCCTCACCGGGGAGACCCAGTACTTC.

The rearrangement uses TRBV9 and TRBJ2-7, with 9 bases identical to TRBD1. After removal of 1 base from V and 2 bases from J, the junction contained 1 base not matched to a gene. The CDR3 length is 14 residues. The V gene's germline CDR1 is SGDLS and CDR2 YYNGEE. This chain's CDR3 is CASSVTGGPYEQYF. Here the CDR3 DNA reads TGTGCCAGCAGCGTAACAGGGGGCCCCTACGAGCAGTACTTC.